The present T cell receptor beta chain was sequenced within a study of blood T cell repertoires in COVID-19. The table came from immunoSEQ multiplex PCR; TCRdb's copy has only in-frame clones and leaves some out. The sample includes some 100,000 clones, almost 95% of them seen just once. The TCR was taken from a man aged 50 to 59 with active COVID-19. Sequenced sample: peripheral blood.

CDR3 loop: CAWSHGTLNTEAFF. In nucleotides, the CDR3 is TGTGCCTGGAGCCACGGGACACTGAACACTGAAGCTTTCTTT. This chain connects TRBV30 to TRBJ1-1; a weak D match, TRBD1 (6 bases). The CDR3 spans 14 residues. V lost 3 bases and J lost 0, with 11 bases in between. CDR1 and CDR2 from the germline V gene are GTSNPN and SVGIG (reference sequence).